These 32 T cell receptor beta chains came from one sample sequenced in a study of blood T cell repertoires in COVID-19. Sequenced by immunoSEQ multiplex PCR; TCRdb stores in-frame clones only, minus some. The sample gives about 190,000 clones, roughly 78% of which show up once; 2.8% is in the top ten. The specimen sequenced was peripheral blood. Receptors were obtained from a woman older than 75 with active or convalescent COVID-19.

CDR3 amino acids: CASSQPARGSYGYTF. The CDR3 nucleotides are TGTGCCAGCAGCCAACCCGCGCGGGGGTCCTATGGCTACACCTTC. The V gene is TRBV2, the J gene TRBJ1-2; D may be TRBD1 (5 bases). Germline assignment: CDR1 SNHLY and CDR2 FYNNEI. CDR3 length: 15 residues. Trimming removed 6 bases from V and 4 bases from J, with 18 bases in between. The full variable domain, its missing parts supplied by reference TRBV2 and TRBJ1-2, is EPEVTQTPSHQVTQMGQEVILRCVPISNHLYFYWYRQILGQKVEFLVSFYNNEISEKSEIFDDQFSVERPDGSNFTLKIRSTKLEDSAMYFCASSQPARGSYGYTFGSGTRLTVV.

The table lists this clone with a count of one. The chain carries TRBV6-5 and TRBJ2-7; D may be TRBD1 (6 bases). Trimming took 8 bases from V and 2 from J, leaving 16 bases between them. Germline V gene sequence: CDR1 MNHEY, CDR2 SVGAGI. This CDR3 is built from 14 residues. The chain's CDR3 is CASSLARGPYEQYF. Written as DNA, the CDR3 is TGTGCCAGCTCTCTAGCCAGGGGACCCTACGAGCAGTACTTC.

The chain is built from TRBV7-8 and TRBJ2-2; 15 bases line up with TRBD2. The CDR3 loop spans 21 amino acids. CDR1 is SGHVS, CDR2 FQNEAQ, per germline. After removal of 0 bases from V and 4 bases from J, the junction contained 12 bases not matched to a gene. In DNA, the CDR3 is TGTGCCAGCAGCTTAGCAAACACGGGACTAGCGGGGGGACCACCCACCGGGGAGCTGTTTTTT. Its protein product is CASSLANTGLAGGPPTGELFF.

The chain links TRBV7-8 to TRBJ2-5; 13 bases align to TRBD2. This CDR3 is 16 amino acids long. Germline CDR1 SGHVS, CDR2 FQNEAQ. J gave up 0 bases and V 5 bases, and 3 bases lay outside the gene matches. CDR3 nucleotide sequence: TGTGCCAGCAGCAACGGACTAGCGGGGGACCAAGAGACCCAGTACTTC. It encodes CASSNGLAGDQETQYF.

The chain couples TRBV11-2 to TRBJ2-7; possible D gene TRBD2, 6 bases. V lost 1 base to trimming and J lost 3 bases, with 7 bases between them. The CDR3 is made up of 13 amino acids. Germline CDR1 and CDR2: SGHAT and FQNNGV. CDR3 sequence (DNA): TGTGCCAGCAGCTTAGGACTAGGCTACGAGCAGTACTTC. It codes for CASSLGLGYEQYF.

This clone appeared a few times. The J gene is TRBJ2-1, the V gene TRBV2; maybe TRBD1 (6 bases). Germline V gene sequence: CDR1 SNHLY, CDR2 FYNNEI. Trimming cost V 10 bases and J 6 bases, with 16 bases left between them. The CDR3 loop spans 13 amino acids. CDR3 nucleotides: TGTGCCACCGACGAACAGGGTGGCAATGAGCAGTTCTTC. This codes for CATDEQGGNEQFF.

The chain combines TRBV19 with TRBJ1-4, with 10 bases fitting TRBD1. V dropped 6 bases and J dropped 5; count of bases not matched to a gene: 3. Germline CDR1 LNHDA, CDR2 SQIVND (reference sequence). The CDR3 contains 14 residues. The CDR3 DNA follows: TGTGCCAGTAGACCGACAGGGGGCAATGAAAAACTGTTTTTT. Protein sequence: CASRPTGGNEKLFF. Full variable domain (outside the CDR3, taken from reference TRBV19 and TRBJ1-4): DGGITQSPKYLFRKEGQNVTLSCEQNLNHDAMYWYRQDPGQGLRLIYYSQIVNDFQKGDIAEGYSVSREKKESFPLTVTSAQKNPTAFYLCASRPTGGNEKLFFGSGTQLSVL.

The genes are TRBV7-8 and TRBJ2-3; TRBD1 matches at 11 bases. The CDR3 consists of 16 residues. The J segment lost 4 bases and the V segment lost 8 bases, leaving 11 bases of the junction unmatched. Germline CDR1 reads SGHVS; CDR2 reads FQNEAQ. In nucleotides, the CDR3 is TGTGCCAGCTTTAAACTCGGGACAGGGGGTCCAGATACGCAGTATTTT. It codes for CASFKLGTGGPDTQYF. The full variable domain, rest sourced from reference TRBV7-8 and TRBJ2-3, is GAGVSQSPRYKVAKRGQDVALRCDPISGHVSLFWYQQALGQGPEFLTYFQNEAQLDKSGLPSDRFFAERPEGSVSTLKIQRTQQEDSAVYLCASFKLGTGGPDTQYFGPGTRLTVL.

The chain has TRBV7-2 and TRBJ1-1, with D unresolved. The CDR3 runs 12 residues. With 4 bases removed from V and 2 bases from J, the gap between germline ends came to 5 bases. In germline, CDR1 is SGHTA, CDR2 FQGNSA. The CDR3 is CASSWPNTEAFF. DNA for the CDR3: TGTGCCAGCAGCTGGCCTAACACTGAAGCTTTCTTT.

CDR3 DNA: TGCGCCAGCAGCCAAGATAGGACAGCTGGAAACACCATATATTTT. Residues: CASSQDRTAGNTIYF. V usage is TRBV4-3 and J usage is TRBJ1-3, with a possible D match to TRBD1 (6 bases). V dropped 0 bases and J dropped 2 bases, with 8 bases sitting between them. CDR1 is LGHNA, CDR2 YSLEER, per germline. The CDR3 runs 15 residues.

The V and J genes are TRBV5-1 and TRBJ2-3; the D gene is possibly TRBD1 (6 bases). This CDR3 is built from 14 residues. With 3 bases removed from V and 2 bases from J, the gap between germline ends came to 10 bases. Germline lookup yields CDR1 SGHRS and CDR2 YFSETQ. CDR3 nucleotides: TGCGCCAGCAGCTCAAGGACAGCCACAGATACGCAGTATTTT. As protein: CASSSRTATDTQYF.

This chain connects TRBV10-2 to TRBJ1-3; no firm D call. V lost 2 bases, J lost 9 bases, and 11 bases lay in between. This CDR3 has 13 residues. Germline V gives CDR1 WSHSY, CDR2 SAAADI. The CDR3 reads CASSENTGGTIYF. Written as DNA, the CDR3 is TGCGCCAGCAGTGAGAATACGGGAGGCACCATATATTTT.

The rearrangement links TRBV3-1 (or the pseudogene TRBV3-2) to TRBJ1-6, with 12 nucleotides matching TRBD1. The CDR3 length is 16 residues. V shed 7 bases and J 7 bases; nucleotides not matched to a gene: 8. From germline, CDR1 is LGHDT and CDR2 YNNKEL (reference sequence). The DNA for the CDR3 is TGTGCCAGCACCCGGGCGGGACAGGGGGCGAATTCACCCCTCCACTTT. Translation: CASTRAGQGANSPLHF.

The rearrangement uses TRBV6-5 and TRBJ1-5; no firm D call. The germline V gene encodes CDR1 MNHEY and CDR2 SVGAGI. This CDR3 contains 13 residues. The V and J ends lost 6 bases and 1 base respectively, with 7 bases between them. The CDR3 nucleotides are TGTGCCAGCAGATCCTTAAGCAATCAGCCCCAGCATTTT. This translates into CASRSLSNQPQHF.

CDR3 amino acids: CASRRTGGGDEQYF. DNA of the CDR3: TGTGCCAGCAGGAGGACAGGGGGCGGCGACGAGCAGTACTTC. The rearrangement uses TRBV2 and TRBJ2-7; 11 bases are a match to TRBD1. Germline CDR1 reads SNHLY; CDR2 reads FYNNEI. Trimming removed 6 bases from V and 5 bases from J; junction bases left unmatched: 6. The CDR3 covers 14 residues.

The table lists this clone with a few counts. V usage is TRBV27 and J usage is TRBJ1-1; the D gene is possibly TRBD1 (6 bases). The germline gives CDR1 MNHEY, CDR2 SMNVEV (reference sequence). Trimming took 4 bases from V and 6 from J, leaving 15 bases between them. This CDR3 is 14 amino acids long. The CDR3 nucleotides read TGTGCCAGCAGTTCCCCTCGCAGGGGACCTGAAGCTTTCTTT. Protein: CASSSPRRGPEAFF.

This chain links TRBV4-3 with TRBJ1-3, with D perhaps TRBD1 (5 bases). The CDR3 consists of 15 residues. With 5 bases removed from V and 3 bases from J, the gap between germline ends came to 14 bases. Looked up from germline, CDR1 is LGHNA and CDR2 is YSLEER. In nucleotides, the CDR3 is TGCGCCAGCAGCACTCGTATCGGGGGTGGAAACACCATATATTTT. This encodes CASSTRIGGGNTIYF.

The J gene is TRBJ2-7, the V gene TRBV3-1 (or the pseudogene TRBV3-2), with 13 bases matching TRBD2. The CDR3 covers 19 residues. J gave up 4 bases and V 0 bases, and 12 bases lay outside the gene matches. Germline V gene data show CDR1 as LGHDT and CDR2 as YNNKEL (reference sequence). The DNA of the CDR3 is TGTGCCAGCAGCCAAGATCAACGGGAACTAGCGGGGGGGAGGTACGAGCAGTACTTC. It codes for CASSQDQRELAGGRYEQYF.

The CDR3: CATSTGGAWANEQYF. The CDR3 nucleotides are TGCGCCACTTCCACCGGGGGGGCCTGGGCTAACGAGCAGTACTTC. This chain links TRBV10-2 with TRBJ2-7; 8 nucleotides agree with TRBD2. The CDR3 length is 15 residues. The germline V gene encodes CDR1 WSHSY and CDR2 SAAADI. V shed 10 bases, J shed 5 bases, and the junction held 16 bases outside the gene matches.

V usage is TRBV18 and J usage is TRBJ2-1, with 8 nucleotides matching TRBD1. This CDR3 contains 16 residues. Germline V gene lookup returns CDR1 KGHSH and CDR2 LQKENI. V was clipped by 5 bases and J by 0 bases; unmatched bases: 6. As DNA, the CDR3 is TGTGCCAGCTCATCGCGGACAGGGCGCTCCTACAATGAGCAGTTCTTC. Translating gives CASSSRTGRSYNEQFF.

CDR3: CASSPTAAGELFF. CDR3 sequence (DNA): TGTGCCAGCAGCCCCACGGCGGCCGGGGAGCTGTTTTTT. The chain couples TRBV7-3 to TRBJ2-2, with D unclear. Trimming pared 5 bases from V and 6 bases from J, leaving 10 bases between. CDR3 length: 13 amino acids. The germline CDR1 and CDR2 sequences are SGHTA and FQGTGA.

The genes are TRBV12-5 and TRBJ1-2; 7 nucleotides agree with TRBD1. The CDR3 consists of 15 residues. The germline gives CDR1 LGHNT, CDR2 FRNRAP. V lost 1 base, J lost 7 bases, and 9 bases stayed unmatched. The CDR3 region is CASGLGDTPGGGYTF. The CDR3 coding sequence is TGTGCTAGTGGTTTGGGGGACACCCCAGGGGGTGGCTACACCTTC. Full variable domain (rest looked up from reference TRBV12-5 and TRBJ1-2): DARVTQTPRHKVTEMGQEVTMRCQPILGHNTVFWYRQTMMQGLELLAYFRNRAPLDDSGMPKDRFSAEMPDATLATLKIQPSEPRDSAVYFCASGLGDTPGGGYTFGSGTRLTVV.

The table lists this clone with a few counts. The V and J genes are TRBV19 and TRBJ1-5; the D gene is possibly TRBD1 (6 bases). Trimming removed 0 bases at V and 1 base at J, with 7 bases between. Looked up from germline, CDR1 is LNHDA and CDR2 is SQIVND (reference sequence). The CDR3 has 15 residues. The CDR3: CASSIEGASNQPQHF. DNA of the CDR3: TGTGCCAGTAGTATAGAGGGGGCGAGCAATCAGCCCCAGCATTTT.

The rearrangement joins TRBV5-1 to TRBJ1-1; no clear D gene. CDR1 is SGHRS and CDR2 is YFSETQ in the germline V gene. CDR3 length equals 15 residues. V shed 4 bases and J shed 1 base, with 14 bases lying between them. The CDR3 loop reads CASSPAPEENTEAFF. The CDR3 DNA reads TGCGCCAGCAGCCCGGCGCCGGAGGAGAACACTGAAGCTTTCTTT.

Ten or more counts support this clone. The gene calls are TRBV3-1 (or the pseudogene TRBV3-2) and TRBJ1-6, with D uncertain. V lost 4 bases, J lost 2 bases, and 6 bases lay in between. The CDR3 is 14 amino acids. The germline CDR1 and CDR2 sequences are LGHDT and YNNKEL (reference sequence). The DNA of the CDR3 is TGTGCCAGCAGCCCACAGACCTATAATTCACCCCTCCACTTT. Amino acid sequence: CASSPQTYNSPLHF.

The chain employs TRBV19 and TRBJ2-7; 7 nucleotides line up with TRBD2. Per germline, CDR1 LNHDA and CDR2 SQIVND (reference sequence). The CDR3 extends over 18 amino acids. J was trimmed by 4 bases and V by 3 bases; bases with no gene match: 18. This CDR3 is CASSIGVGRGSSRYEQYF. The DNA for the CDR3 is TGTGCCAGTAGTATCGGCGTCGGGCGCGGGAGTAGCAGGTACGAGCAGTACTTC.

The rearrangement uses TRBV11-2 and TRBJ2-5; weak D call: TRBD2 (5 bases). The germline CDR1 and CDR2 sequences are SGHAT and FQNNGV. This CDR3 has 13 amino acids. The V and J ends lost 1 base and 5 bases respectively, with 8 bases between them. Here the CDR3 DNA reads TGTGCCAGCAGCTTAGGTCTAGCTGAGACCCAGTACTTC. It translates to CASSLGLAETQYF. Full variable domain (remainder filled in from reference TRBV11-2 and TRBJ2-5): EAGVAQSPRYKIIEKRQSVAFWCNPISGHATLYWYQQILGQGPKLLIQFQNNGVVDDSQLPKDRFSAERLKGVDSTLKIQPAKLEDSAVYLCASSLGLAETQYFGPGTRLLVL.

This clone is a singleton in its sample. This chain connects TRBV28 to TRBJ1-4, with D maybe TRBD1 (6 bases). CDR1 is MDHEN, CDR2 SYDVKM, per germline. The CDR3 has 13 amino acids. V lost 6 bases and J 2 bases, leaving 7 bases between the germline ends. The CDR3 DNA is TGTGCCAGCAGAACAGGGACTAATGAAAAACTGTTTTTT. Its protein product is CASRTGTNEKLFF.

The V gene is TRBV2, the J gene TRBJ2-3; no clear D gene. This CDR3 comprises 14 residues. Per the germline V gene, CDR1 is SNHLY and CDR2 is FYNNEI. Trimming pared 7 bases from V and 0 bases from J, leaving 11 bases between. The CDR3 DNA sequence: TGTGCCAGCAATGTAGTACCGAGCACAGATACGCAGTATTTT. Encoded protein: CASNVVPSTDTQYF.

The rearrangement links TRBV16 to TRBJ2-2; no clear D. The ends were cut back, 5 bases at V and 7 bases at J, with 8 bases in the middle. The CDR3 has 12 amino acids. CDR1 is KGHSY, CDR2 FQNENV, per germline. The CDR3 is CASSTTVGELFF. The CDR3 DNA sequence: TGTGCCAGCAGCACAACCGTCGGGGAGCTGTTTTTT.

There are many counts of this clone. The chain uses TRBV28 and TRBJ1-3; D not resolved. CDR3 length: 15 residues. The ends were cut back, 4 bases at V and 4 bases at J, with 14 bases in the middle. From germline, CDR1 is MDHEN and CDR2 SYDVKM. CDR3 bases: TGTGCCAGCAGTTATACCGGGTATGGGGGAAACACCATATATTTT. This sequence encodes CASSYTGYGGNTIYF.

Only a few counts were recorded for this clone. The CDR3 bases are TGTGCCAGTAGTATAGGGACAGCGAAGAACACTGAAGCTTTCTTT. Amino acid sequence: CASSIGTAKNTEAFF. V gene TRBV19 combines with J gene TRBJ1-1, with D perhaps TRBD1 (6 bases). The CDR3 extends over 15 amino acids. Trimming took off 1 base at V and 1 base at J, with 10 bases between the two ends. Germline V lookup: CDR1 LNHDA, CDR2 SQIVND (reference sequence).